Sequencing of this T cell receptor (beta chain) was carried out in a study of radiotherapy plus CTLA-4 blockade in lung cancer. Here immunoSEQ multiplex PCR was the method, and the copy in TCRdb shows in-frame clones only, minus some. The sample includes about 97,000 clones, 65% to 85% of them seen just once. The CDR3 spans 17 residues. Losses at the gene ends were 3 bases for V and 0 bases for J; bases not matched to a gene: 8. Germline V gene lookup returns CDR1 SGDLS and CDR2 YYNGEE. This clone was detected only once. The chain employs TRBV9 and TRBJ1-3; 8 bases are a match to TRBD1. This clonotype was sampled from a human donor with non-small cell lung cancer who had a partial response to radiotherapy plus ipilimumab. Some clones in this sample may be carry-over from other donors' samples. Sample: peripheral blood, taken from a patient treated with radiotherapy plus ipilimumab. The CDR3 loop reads CASSAGQQGGSGNTIYF. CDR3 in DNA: TGTGCCAGCAGCGCGGGGCAACAGGGGGGCTCTGGAAACACCATATATTTT.